A selection of T cell receptor beta chains follows, all from one sample in a study of neurological immune-mediated disorders. TCRdb passed the 5' RACE reads through MiXCR, listing each CDR3 protein once. This sample carries roughly 25,000 distinct CDR3 sequences, almost 2.5% of them seen once, and the ten largest clones take about 2.3%. The specimen was PBMCs. These receptors all come from a woman aged 45-60 years with multiple sclerosis. Each CDR3 is given with its conserved first and last residue. D genes are given only for firm matches. Sizes are listed as once, few or many counts, or a class when the clone is expanded.

medium-sized | TRBJ1-2 | . | TRBV25-1 | CASSKNTGYGYTF | TGTGCCAGCAGTAAAAACACGGGCTATGGCTACACCTTC
many | TRBJ2-1 | . | TRBV5-1 | CASKQGLNYNEQFF | TGCGCCAGTAAGCAGGGGCTGAACTACAATGAGCAGTTCTTC
many | TRBJ1-1 | TRBD1 | TRBV10-3 | CAISEDRASTEAFF | TGTGCCATCAGTGAGGACAGGGCCAGCACTGAAGCTTTCTTT
many | TRBJ1-1 | TRBD1 | TRBV29-1 | CSVENLPGQDWGTEAFF | TGCAGCGTTGAAAACCTACCGGGACAGGATTGGGGTACTGAAGCTTTCTTT
many | TRBJ2-2 | . | TRBV10-3 | CAISQDLNTGELFF | TGTGCCATCAGCCAGGATTTGAACACCGGGGAGCTGTTTTTT
many | TRBJ1-2 | . | TRBV5-1 | CASSGDAGSRGYTF | TGCGCCAGCAGCGGGGACGCAGGGTCTCGAGGCTACACCTTC
many | TRBJ2-5 | . | TRBV29-1 | CSASGVGGETQYF | TGCAGCGCCTCGGGTGTCGGCGGAGAGACCCAGTACTTC
many | TRBJ2-1 | TRBD2 | TRBV14 | CASSSGLVHGRGEQFF | TGTGCCAGCAGCTCCGGACTAGTTCACGGGAGGGGTGAGCAGTTCTTC
many | TRBJ2-7 | . | TRBV7-9 | CASSPNLRSGQYF | TGTGCCAGCAGCCCCAACCTTAGGAGCGGGCAGTACTTC
many | TRBJ2-7 | TRBD1 | TRBV7-7 | CASSAGQGSYEQYF | TGTGCTAGCAGCGCCGGACAGGGATCCTACGAGCAGTACTTC
many | TRBJ2-7 | . | TRBV11-1 | CASSPGHRSSYEQYF | TGTGCCAGCAGCCCGGGACACCGGAGCTCCTACGAGCAGTACTTC
many | TRBJ2-7 | TRBD1 | TRBV7-2 | CASSLDGQGAYEQYF | TGTGCCAGCAGCTTAGATGGACAGGGGGCCTACGAGCAGTACTTC
many | TRBJ2-5 | TRBD2 | TRBV20-1 | CSARDRREGRETQYF | TGCAGTGCTAGAGATAGGAGGGAGGGCCGGGAGACCCAGTACTTC
medium-sized | TRBJ2-3 | . | TRBV2 | CASSDRGLTDTQYF | TGTGCCAGCAGTGACAGGGGCCTCACAGATACGCAGTATTTT
many | TRBJ2-1 | . | TRBV7-2 | CASSLTVMQFF | TGTGCCAGCAGCTTAACAGTAATGCAGTTCTTC
many | TRBJ2-7 | TRBD1 | TRBV7-2 | CASSFSGGRTYEQYF | TGTGCCAGCAGCTTTTCAGGGGGTAGGACCTACGAGCAGTACTTC
many | TRBJ2-1 | . | TRBV4-1 | CASSQEIAGKYNEQFF | TGCGCCAGCAGCCAAGAAATCGCAGGGAAGTACAATGAGCAGTTCTTC
medium-sized | TRBJ2-7 | . | TRBV20-1 | CSAGRALDWQYF | TGCAGTGCGGGCCGGGCCCTGGATTGGCAGTACTTC
many | TRBJ2-7 | . | TRBV12-5 | CASGPDSAGNEQYF | TGTGCTAGTGGCCCTGACTCCGCCGGGAACGAGCAGTACTTC
many | TRBJ2-3 | . | TRBV12-3/TRBV12-4 | CASSFLGTDTQYF | TGTGCCAGCAGTTTTCTGGGCACAGATACGCAGTATTTT
many | TRBJ2-7 | TRBD2 | TRBV5-1 | CASSLSGRGVYEQYF | TGCGCCAGCAGCCTTAGCGGGAGAGGAGTCTACGAGCAGTACTTC
few | TRBJ2-7 | TRBD1 | TRBV12-3/TRBV12-4 | CASRQGQGVWEEQYF | TGTGCCAGCAGGCAGGGACAGGGAGTCTGGGAAGAGCAGTACTTC
medium-sized | TRBJ1-1 | . | TRBV20-1 | CSAAYGGARTEAFF | TGCAGTGCCGCCTATGGAGGGGCCAGGACTGAAGCTTTCTTT
many | TRBJ2-3 | . | TRBV7-2 | CASDPWGGGDTQYF | TGTGCCAGCGACCCATGGGGAGGTGGGGATACGCAGTATTTT
many | TRBJ2-7 | . | TRBV5-1 | CASSLGRPINEQYF | TGCGCCAGCAGCTTGGGACGGCCCATCAACGAGCAGTACTTC
medium-sized | TRBJ2-7 | . | TRBV27 | CASSLGGRISEEQYF | TGTGCCAGCAGTTTAGGTGGGAGAATATCGGAAGAGCAGTACTTC